This record looks at one TCR beta chain sequence and its context. This receptor's antigen is unknown. There are no base qualities to consult, and no much larger clone falls within one base. V and J are trimmed by 4 bases and 7 bases, and the gene matches miss 8 bases of the junction. CDR1 SEHNR and CDR2 FQNEAQ are derived from the germline V gene (reference sequence). The CDR3 spans 14 residues, from the cysteine through the phenylalanine. The read is trimmed to its CDR3 DNA, 42 bases read in frame from base 1. RNA was extracted with the RNeasy kit and about 0.5 to 1 ug was reverse transcribed using random hexamers. TCR beta CDR3 regions were amplified with the immunoSEQ multiplex PCR assay covering 54 Vbeta and 13 Jbeta segments. PCR amplification bias was corrected using a synthetic template baseline for primer optimization and computational correction. In the original analysis: Reads were assigned to V, D and J genes according to IMGT and analyzed in immunoSEQ Analyzer, with only productive sequences retained. Clonality was calculated as one minus the Shannon entropy normalized by log2 of the number of productive unique sequences. Public and private clones were assessed among the 100 most prevalent clones of each patient and control. A clone was defined as Susac-specific if it was absent from the healthy and MS cohorts, from over 1,000 published viral clones and from other ImmuneACCESS disease sequences. TCRdb redid the processing of the public reads, applying fastp at Q25 and MiXCR, and retained in-frame beta chains. Each CDR3 protein gets just one entry, which takes the most common genes and DNA from the rows behind it. These V and J calls derive from TCRdb rather than the authors' analysis. The table for this sample lists 150,000 to 200,000 distinct CDR3 sequences; 93% of them were counted only once. The ten biggest clones cover 0.095% to 0.12% of the sample.

The data derive from a study of CD8 T cells in Susac syndrome (dated by TCRdb to the late 2010s). Describing the broader study: Repertoire sequencing was used to test whether CD8+ T cell activation and differentiation in Susac syndrome was antigen driven. Here is what the overall study found, with its caveats: The study acknowledged that relatively few individuals were included in the TCR sequencing and HLA analysis.

Peripheral blood CD8+ and CD4+ T cells from healthy donors, Susac syndrome patients and multiple sclerosis patients were profiled using high-throughput TCR beta sequencing. Healthy donors were included as age- and sex-matched controls. CD8+ TEMRA cells were enriched by FACS, while bulk CD8+ and CD4+ T cells were purified by magnetic negative isolation. Blood was drawn into EDTA tubes, processed within 24 hours, and PBMCs were isolated by density gradient centrifugation. PBMCs intended for TCR sequencing were cryopreserved in liquid nitrogen and were subsequently thawed in a 37 degrees C water bath. The sorted or isolated CD4+, CD8+ and CD8+ TEMRA cells had a purity of 90% or higher.

The chain is assembled from TRBV7-9 and TRBJ1-2; the central 8 bases match TRBD1. This TCR was sampled from a human donor in good health. Material for sequencing was CD4+ T cells from PBMCs. The nucleotide sequence is TGTGCCAGCAGCTCAATCCAGGGGGCGCGTGGCTACACCTTC. Its protein is CASSSIQGARGYTF.